This entry lists 5 T cell receptor beta chains sequenced from one sample in a study of cytomegalovirus exposure and HLA in healthy donors. A multiplex PCR was run with 60 Vbeta primers and 13 Jbeta primers. Assay: immunoSEQ multiplex PCR; the TCRdb copy retains only in-frame clones and omits some. The profile covers about 84,000 clones, with around 78% appearing a single time and roughly 2.5% taken by the ten largest. Specimen: PBMCs. Receptors were obtained from a male donor in good health and CMV-seropositive.

The chain has TRBV5-6 and TRBJ2-7; TRBD1 matches at 9 bases. Germline CDR1 and CDR2: SGHDT and YYEEEE. V lost 7 bases and J lost 0; bases outside the gene matches: 5. The CDR3 sequence is 14 residues long. The CDR3 reads CASYGTGSSYEQYF. CDR3 in DNA: TGTGCCAGCTACGGGACAGGGAGCTCCTACGAGCAGTACTTC.

This chain connects TRBV27 to TRBJ2-7, with 7 bases lining up with TRBD1. CDR3 length: 13 residues. CDR1 is MNHEY, CDR2 SMNVEV, per germline (reference sequence). Losses at the gene ends were 5 bases for V and 0 bases for J; bases not matched to a gene: 1. Written as DNA, the CDR3 is TGTGCCAGCAGTAGACAGGGCTCCTACGAGCAGTACTTC. Translating gives CASSRQGSYEQYF.

The chain joins TRBV6-1 to TRBJ2-7; D perhaps matches TRBD1 (6 bases). V lost 6 bases and J 1 base, leaving 13 bases between the germline ends. The CDR3 is made up of 14 amino acids. The V gene's germline CDR1 is MNHNS and CDR2 SASEGT. CDR3 sequence reads: CASSSGTKSYEQYF. The CDR3 DNA reads as TGTGCCAGCAGCTCCGGGACAAAATCCTACGAGCAGTACTTC.

CDR3 residues: CASSLESSTGLYTGELFF. CDR3 DNA: TGTGCCAGCAGCTTAGAATCGTCGACAGGTCTCTACACCGGGGAGCTGTTTTTT. This chain joins TRBV7-9 and TRBJ2-2; tentatively, D is TRBD1 (6 bases). There are 18 residues in the CDR3. Germline loops: CDR1 SEHNR, CDR2 FQNEAQ (reference sequence). V lost 1 base and J lost 3, with 18 bases in between.

The chain uses TRBV7-8 and TRBJ2-7; 10 bases match TRBD1. This CDR3 comprises 14 residues. Germline CDR1 SGHVS, CDR2 FQNEAQ. After removal of 1 base from V and 3 bases from J, the junction contained 0 bases not matched to a gene. The CDR3 region is CASSLGDRGYEQYF. As DNA, the CDR3 is TGTGCCAGCAGCTTAGGGGACAGGGGCTACGAGCAGTACTTC. Full variable domain (missing parts from reference TRBV7-8 and TRBJ2-7): GAGVSQSPRYKVAKRGQDVALRCDPISGHVSLFWYQQALGQGPEFLTYFQNEAQLDKSGLPSDRFFAERPEGSVSTLKIQRTQQEDSAVYLCASSLGDRGYEQYFGPGTRLTVT.